Listed here are 17 T cell receptor beta chains from one sample, sequenced in a study of cytomegalovirus exposure and HLA in healthy donors. The primer mix had 60 Vbeta and 13 Jbeta primers. TCRdb's table, derived via immunoSEQ multiplex PCR, lists solely in-frame clones and lacks some. The sample records roughly 70,000 clones, approximately 70% being singletons. Specimen: PBMCs. The receptors stem from a male donor in good health and CMV-seropositive.

The genes are TRBV29-1 and TRBJ2-3, with TRBD2 matching 10 bases. Trimming cost V 4 bases and J 2 bases; bases outside gene matches: 3. The germline V gene encodes CDR1 SQVTM and CDR2 ANQGSEA. The CDR3 loop spans 14 amino acids. CDR3: CSVAGTSATDTQYF. The DNA for the CDR3 is TGCAGCGTTGCGGGGACTAGCGCCACAGATACGCAGTATTTT.

This clone was counted only a few times. Written as DNA, the CDR3 is TGTGCCAGCAGCACCCAGGACAGACTCAATTCACCCCTCCACTTT. It specifies CASSTQDRLNSPLHF. The rearrangement joins TRBV9 to TRBJ1-6, with D perhaps TRBD1 (6 bases). Germline V gives CDR1 SGDLS, CDR2 YYNGEE. The CDR3 covers 15 residues. Trimming removed 4 bases from V and 7 bases from J, with 15 bases in between. The full variable domain, its missing parts supplied by reference TRBV9 and TRBJ1-6, is DSGVTQTPKHLITATGQRVTLRCSPRSGDLSVYWYQQSLDQGLQFLIQYYNGEERAKGNILERFSAQQFPDLHSELNLSSLELGDSALYFCASSTQDRLNSPLHFGNGTRLTVT.

The chain recombines TRBV10-3 with TRBJ1-5, with TRBD1 as a possible D gene (5 bases). Trimming pared 3 bases from V and 7 bases from J, leaving 16 bases between. The germline CDR1 and CDR2 sequences are ENHRY and SYGVKD. CDR3 length equals 15 residues. DNA of the CDR3: TGTGCCATCAGTGAACGGGGGACCCCTGGACAGCCCCAGCATTTT. Translation: CAISERGTPGQPQHF.

V gene TRBV5-1 combines with J gene TRBJ2-1; tentative D call: TRBD2 (6 bases). Germline lookup yields CDR1 SGHRS and CDR2 YFSETQ. V was shortened by 4 bases and J by 6 bases, with 17 bases between the two germline ends. The CDR3 runs to 15 residues. The CDR3 is CASSGAGPKGNEQFF. The CDR3 region has the DNA TGCGCCAGCAGCGGGGCGGGACCAAAGGGCAATGAGCAGTTCTTC.

The table lists this clone with a few counts. The germline gene is not matched at one end of the junction; a read error may be the cause. The chain recombines TRBV5-4 with TRBJ1-3; D is unclear. The CDR3 has 15 amino acids. Germline V gene sequence: CDR1 SGHNT, CDR2 YYREEE (reference sequence). The CDR3: CASSHLGDSGNTIYF. The CDR3 region has the DNA TGCGCCAGCAGCCATCTAGGAGACTCTGGAAACACCATATATTTT.

This chain links TRBV11-2 with TRBJ2-3, with 7 positions matching TRBD2. V gave up 5 bases and J gave up 5 bases; unmatched junction bases: 16. The CDR3 is 17 amino acids. CDR1 is SGHAT, CDR2 FQNNGV, per germline. CDR3 sequence: CASSPRVEASGQDTQYF. In DNA form, the CDR3 reads TGTGCCAGCAGCCCAAGGGTTGAGGCTAGCGGCCAAGATACGCAGTATTTT.

The chain uses TRBV6-5 and TRBJ1-1, with no clear D. The CDR3 runs to 15 residues. CDR1 is MNHEY, CDR2 SVGAGI, per germline. Trimming took off 0 bases at V and 4 bases at J, with 12 bases between the two ends. CDR3 in DNA: TGTGCCAGCAGTTACTCGGAGGTGGAGAGCACTGAAGCTTTCTTT. Amino acids: CASSYSEVESTEAFF.

V and J are TRBV6-5 and TRBJ1-2; D is unclear. The CDR3 is 13 amino acids. V was pared by 6 bases and J by 0 bases, with 8 bases between. Germline CDR1 is MNHEY and CDR2 is SVGAGI. Written as DNA, the CDR3 is TGTGCCAGCAGAGAGGACTCTAACTATGGCTACACCTTC. Residues: CASREDSNYGYTF.

There are a few counts of this clone. The chain is built from TRBV28 and TRBJ1-2, with 7 bases fitting TRBD1. CDR3 length: 14 residues. Germline CDR1 is MDHEN and CDR2 is SYDVKM. The ends lost 6 bases at V and 8 bases at J; junction bases unmatched: 12. CDR3 sequence: CASRVLTGADGYTF. The CDR3 DNA reads TGTGCCAGCAGGGTCCTAACAGGGGCGGACGGCTACACCTTC.

The chain uses TRBV7-2 and TRBJ2-3; D is perhaps TRBD1 (5 bases). Trimming shortened V by 4 bases and J by 2 bases, and 13 bases separated the two germline ends. The CDR3 sequence is 15 residues long. Germline assignment: CDR1 SGHTA and CDR2 FQGNSA. In DNA, the CDR3 is TGTGCCAGCAGCTCTCAATGGGGCGCCACAGATACGCAGTATTTT. Translating it yields CASSSQWGATDTQYF.

V and J are TRBV18 and TRBJ2-4, with D uncertain. This CDR3 contains 15 residues. Trimming pared 5 bases from V and 3 bases from J, leaving 14 bases between. CDR1 KGHSH and CDR2 LQKENI come from the germline V gene. In DNA form, the CDR3 reads TGTGCCAGCTCAACCGTTGAGGCCCGCAAAAACATTCAGTACTTC. Translation gives CASSTVEARKNIQYF.

CDR3 sequence: CASSPYWGNGNTIYF. The CDR3 region has the DNA TGTGCCAGTAGTCCGTACTGGGGCAATGGAAACACCATATATTTT. This rearrangement joins TRBV19 to TRBJ1-3; weak D call: TRBD1 (5 bases). The CDR3 covers 15 residues. Germline V gene data show CDR1 as LNHDA and CDR2 as SQIVND (reference sequence). Trimming took off 5 bases at V and 3 bases at J, with 14 bases between the two ends.

This clone is a singleton in its sample. This rearrangement joins TRBV11-2 to TRBJ2-3; possibly TRBD1 for D (6 bases). V lost 5 bases and J 3 bases, leaving 12 bases between the germline ends. This CDR3 is 14 amino acids long. Per the germline V gene, CDR1 is SGHAT and CDR2 is FQNNGV. CDR3 protein: CASSIVTGTDTQYF. DNA for the CDR3: TGTGCCAGCAGCATAGTAACAGGGACAGATACGCAGTATTTT. Based on the CDR3 plus reference TRBV11-2 and TRBJ2-3, the full variable domain is EAGVAQSPRYKIIEKRQSVAFWCNPISGHATLYWYQQILGQGPKLLIQFQNNGVVDDSQLPKDRFSAERLKGVDSTLKIQPAKLEDSAVYLCASSIVTGTDTQYFGPGTRLTVL.

The V and J genes are TRBV7-9 and TRBJ2-7; D is unresolved. V lost 1 base, J lost 2 bases, and 9 bases lay in between. The CDR3 covers 14 residues. The V gene's germline CDR1 is SEHNR and CDR2 FQNEAQ (reference sequence). The CDR3, as DNA: TGTGCCAGCAGCTTAGTTTCAGGCACCTACGAGCAGTACTTC. This codes for CASSLVSGTYEQYF.

The genes are TRBV5-1 and TRBJ2-1; 9 bases align to TRBD1. V shed 4 bases and J 8 bases; nucleotides not matched to a gene: 7. Germline V CDR1 and CDR2: SGHRS, YFSETQ. The CDR3 length is 14 residues. The CDR3 spells CASSLAGQGDEQFF. The CDR3 nucleotides read TGCGCCAGCAGCCTGGCGGGACAGGGCGATGAGCAGTTCTTC.

V and J are TRBV6-1 and TRBJ2-3; D is possibly TRBD2 (5 bases). With 4 bases removed from V and 6 bases from J, the gap between germline ends came to 20 bases. CDR3 length: 16 amino acids. The germline V gene encodes CDR1 MNHNS and CDR2 SASEGT. Here the CDR3 DNA reads TGTGCCAGCAGTGGCGAGGTGGGGAGAGGTTCGGATACGCAGTATTTT. Protein product: CASSGEVGRGSDTQYF.

The chain links TRBV7-2 to TRBJ1-1; 10 bases are shared with TRBD1. CDR1 is SGHTA, CDR2 FQGNSA, per germline. The CDR3 length is 14 residues. The V and J ends lost 3 bases and 9 bases, in that order; junction bases with no gene match: 7. The CDR3: CASSLGQGSKKAFF. The CDR3 DNA reads as TGTGCCAGCAGCTTGGGACAGGGGTCGAAAAAAGCTTTCTTT.